The sample holds one count of the clone carrying this T cell receptor beta chain. An end of the junction differs from the germline gene, which may be a read error. The CDR3 sequence is 18 residues long. A universal primer binding site was introduced by template switching. The final cDNA contained unique molecular identifiers. TCRdb ran MiXCR on the 5' RACE reads and lists one entry per CDR3 protein. Among 700,000 or so distinct CDR3 sequences listed, around 8.6% were seen once. These data come from a study of identical twins. The sample also formed part of further work on yellow fever vaccine responses in identical twins.

This sequence originates from a woman in her late teens or twenties in good health. This chain connects TRBV12-3 or TRBV12-4 to TRBJ2-1; 7 bases are shared with TRBD1. Sequences were obtained from PBMCs. The CDR3 nucleotides are TGTGCCATCAGTCTTGGGGCGAAAGGGGGCGGTGGATACAATGAGCAGTTCTTC. This translates into CAISLGAKGGGGYNEQFF.